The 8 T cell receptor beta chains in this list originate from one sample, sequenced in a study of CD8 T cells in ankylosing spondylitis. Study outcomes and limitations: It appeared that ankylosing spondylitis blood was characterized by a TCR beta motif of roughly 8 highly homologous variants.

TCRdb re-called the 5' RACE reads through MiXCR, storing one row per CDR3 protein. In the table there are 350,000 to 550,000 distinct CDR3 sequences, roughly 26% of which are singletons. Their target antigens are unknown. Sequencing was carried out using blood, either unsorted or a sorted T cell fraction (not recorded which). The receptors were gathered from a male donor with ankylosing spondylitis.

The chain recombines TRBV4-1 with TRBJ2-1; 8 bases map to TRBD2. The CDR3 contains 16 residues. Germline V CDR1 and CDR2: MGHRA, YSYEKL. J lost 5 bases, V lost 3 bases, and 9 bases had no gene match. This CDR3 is CASSQEVAGFDNEQFF. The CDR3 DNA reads TGCGCCAGCAGCCAGGAAGTAGCGGGATTTGACAATGAGCAGTTCTTC.

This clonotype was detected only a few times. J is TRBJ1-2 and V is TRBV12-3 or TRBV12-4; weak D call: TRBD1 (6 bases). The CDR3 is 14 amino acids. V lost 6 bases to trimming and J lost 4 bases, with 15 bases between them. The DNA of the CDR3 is TGTGCCAGCAGCGGGCCAGGGGCGGGCTATGGCTACACCTTC. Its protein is CASSGPGAGYGYTF.

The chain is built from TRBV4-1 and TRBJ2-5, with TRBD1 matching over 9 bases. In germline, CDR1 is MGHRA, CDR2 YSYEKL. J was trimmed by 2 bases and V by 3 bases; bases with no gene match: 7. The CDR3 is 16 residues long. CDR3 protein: CASSQRWDRVQETQYF. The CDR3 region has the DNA TGCGCCAGCAGCCAGCGCTGGGACAGGGTTCAAGAGACCCAGTACTTC.

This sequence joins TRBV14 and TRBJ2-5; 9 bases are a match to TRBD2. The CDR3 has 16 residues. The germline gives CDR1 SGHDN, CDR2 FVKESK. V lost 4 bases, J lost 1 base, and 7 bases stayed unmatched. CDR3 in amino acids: CASSPLAGDLQETQYF. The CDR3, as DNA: TGTGCCAGCAGCCCCTTAGCGGGAGACCTCCAAGAGACCCAGTACTTC.

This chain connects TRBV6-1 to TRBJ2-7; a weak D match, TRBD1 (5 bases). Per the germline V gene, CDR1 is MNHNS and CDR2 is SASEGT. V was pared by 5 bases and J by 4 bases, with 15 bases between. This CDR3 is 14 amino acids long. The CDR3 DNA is TGTGCCAGCAGTCAGTCTAGGGGTTATTACGAGCAGTACTTC. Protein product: CASSQSRGYYEQYF.

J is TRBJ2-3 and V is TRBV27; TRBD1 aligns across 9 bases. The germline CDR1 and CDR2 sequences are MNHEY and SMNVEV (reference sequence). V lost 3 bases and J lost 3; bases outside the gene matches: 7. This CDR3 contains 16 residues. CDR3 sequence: CASSLGQGGWTDTQYF. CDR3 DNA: TGTGCCAGCAGTTTGGGACAGGGCGGATGGACAGATACGCAGTATTTT.

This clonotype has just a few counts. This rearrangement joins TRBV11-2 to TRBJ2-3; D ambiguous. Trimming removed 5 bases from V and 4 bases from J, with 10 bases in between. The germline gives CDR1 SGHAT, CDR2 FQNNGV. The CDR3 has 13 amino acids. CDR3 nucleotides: TGTGCCAGCAGCGTTAGATGGGCAGATACGCAGTATTTT. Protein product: CASSVRWADTQYF.

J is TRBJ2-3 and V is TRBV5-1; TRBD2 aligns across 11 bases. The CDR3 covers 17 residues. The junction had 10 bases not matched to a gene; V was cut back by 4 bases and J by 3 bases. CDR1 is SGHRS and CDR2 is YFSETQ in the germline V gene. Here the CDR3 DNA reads TGCGCCAGCAGCCCGCGACTAGCGGGACGGCGGACAGATACGCAGTATTTT. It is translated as CASSPRLAGRRTDTQYF.